This TCR beta chain was recovered during a study of cytomegalovirus exposure and HLA in healthy donors listed by TCRdb under 2017. Notes on the research overall: An earlier analysis of roughly 630 of the donors reported roughly 300 Gb of sequence data and 117 million unique TCR beta sequences from some 180 million T cells. An early release covering more than 500 HLA-typed donors comprised roughly 300 gigabases of sequencing data and around 80 million unique TCR sequences. Of the roughly 400 genotyped donors, approximately 82% fell in the genetic ancestry cluster associated with self-reported Caucasian donors. The study aimed to test whether cataloging public T cell receptors could reveal signatures of past pathogen exposure. Using immunosequencing, the study profiled T cell repertoires from fewer than 850 subjects and related those repertoires to cytomegalovirus serostatus. Along with the approximately 650-subject first cohort, a separate validation cohort of over a hundred different subjects was used. To predict cytomegalovirus infection status, the study combined high-throughput TCR immunosequencing, statistical association of individual TCRs with disease status, and machine learning. A later analysis re-analyzed previously published TCR beta repertoires from hundreds of donors and added high-resolution HLA genotyping to study TCR occurrence patterns. In the later analysis, no new phenotypic data were used to find candidate immune exposures; instead, reliance was placed on TCR beta sequences and their occurrence across donors. An earlier analysis of several hundred of the donors used high-throughput TCR beta sequencing to judge whether each TCR beta V gene segment behaved as functional or pseudogenic. Donor age, sex, ethnicity and CMV serostatus were compiled together with the repertoire data. In a later genetic analysis, genome-wide SNP genotypes for about 65% of the 666 donors were used, and that subset was treated as a discovery cohort. Every discovery cohort repertoire had been produced on one sequencing platform. HLA typing covered class I and class II loci at four-digit resolution. Typing coverage differed by locus: A, B, C, DRB1 and DQB1 were typed in about 620-630 donors, DQA1 in around 500, DPA1 in around 610, and DPB1 in about 450. Because of strong linkage in the cohort, roughly five DR-DQ haplotypes were treated as single units for association and clustering. Across some 400 genotyped donors of the cohort, an average of about 240,000 unique TCR beta nucleotide sequences per donor were sequenced, and approximately 17% of those sequences were non-productive.

Receptor amplification or capture employed the immunoSEQ multiplex PCR assay. The multiplex PCR relied on a mix of 60 forward primers for TCR Vbeta segments and 13 reverse primers for TCR Jbeta segments. The CDR3 region of rearranged TCR beta genes was amplified from genomic DNA with a multiplex PCR assay. The Illumina HiSeq System was used to sequence the amplified TCR beta libraries as 87-base-pair reads. The authors processed their data as follows. A later analysis counted approximately 76 million unique TCR beta chains across the 670 or so repertoires, and roughly 10 million of these chains were shared by at least two donors. A nearest-neighbor algorithm error-corrected the raw reads and collapsed the reads into unique sequences, merging closely related sequences to remove PCR and sequencing errors. To assign V, D and J gene segments, CDR3 sequences were aligned to IMGT reference sequences. Each retained sequence needed at least a six-nucleotide match to both a V gene segment and a J gene segment. Rearrangements were classified as productive when the CDR3 lacked stop codons and remained in frame with V and J, and all other rearrangements were classified as non-productive. CDR3 was defined according to IMGT convention as the region running from the second conserved V-encoded cysteine to the conserved J-encoded phenylalanine. The earlier analysis of about 560 of the donors excluded any sequence lacking an unambiguous match to a single V gene segment. An earlier analysis of over 450 of the donors classified V segments as functional when productive rearrangements were above 56.7% and as segregating when the standard deviation between donors was above 5%. A statistical classification framework was built for diagnosing cytomegalovirus status from the catalog of TCR beta chain sequences. In a later analysis, TCR nucleotide sequences were compared against IMGT/GENE-DB human TR gene sequences so that V and J genes could be assigned. In a later analysis, CDR3 sequences and most-parsimonious VDJ recombination scenarios were assigned using the TCRdist pipeline. In a later analysis, every TCR beta chain was defined by the combination of its CDR3 amino acid sequence and its V-gene family, and reads without a unique V-gene family were dropped. To address suspected cross-contamination and a sequencing artifact, a later analysis removed roughly 640 highly shared, low-generation-probability nucleotide sequences. In a later analysis, a clonal expansion index for each public chain was calculated from normalized within-repertoire ranks of inferred template counts. In a later analysis, generation probabilities were computed using a VDJ recombination model fitted to out-of-frame rearrangements, and the results were checked against IGoR. Hypergeometric tests were used in a later analysis to score TCR-TCR, TCR-HLA and TCR-CMV co-occurrence, with a repertoire-size bias correction applied to the TCR pairs. To estimate false discovery rates, a later analysis permuted the HLA or CMV assignments 20 times. In a later analysis, co-occurring TCRs were grouped using DBSCAN, with TCRdist sequence similarity added in when clustering inside HLA-allele-positive subsets. For co-occurrence clustering, repertoires with fewer than 30,000 or more than 120,000 public chains were excluded, along with about five repertoires with anomalous nucleotide sharing. Held by TCRdb, this immuneACCESS table contains in-frame sequences only and omits some clones. Under half of the omission traces to an unresolved V gene where checked; the cause of the rest is unknown. The DNA was the basis for D and trimming; V, J and clone size are from that table. Present in this sample are around 100,000 clones, approximately 78% of which were seen just once. Approximately 1.9% of the sample rests with the top ten.

General conclusions and limits of the study: Correlated functional status among segregating V segments might reflect linkage disequilibrium, but an unknown experimental factor could not be ruled out. A further reported finding was that TCR beta sequences accurately predicted the HLA-A and HLA-B alleles for most subjects in the first cohort. The classifier was reported to diagnose cytomegalovirus status with high specificity and sensitivity in both the original and validation cohorts. In vitro tests confirmed that a few of the cytomegalovirus-associated TCR beta chains recognize cytomegalovirus antigens. Presence/absence analyses assumed roughly uniform sequencing depth across donors, an assumption that may not hold. In an earlier analysis of 587 of the donors, most TCR beta V segments were observed in productive rearrangements about 90% or about 30% of the time, broadly matching IMGT annotations. Because counts were too low, approximately 18 rarely observed V segments, including chromosome 9 orphons, were excluded from the earlier analysis of roughly 580 of the donors. In a later analysis, several top co-occurrence clusters were reported to appear linked to parvovirus B19, influenza, CMV and Epstein-Barr virus. Across donors, most TCR sequences were observed very rarely, whereas some public TCRs were present in many individuals. The authors suggested that the approach could potentially be extended to other disease states and immunological phenotypes. A total of around 150 TCR beta chains were listed by the study as associated with cytomegalovirus. A cluster of highly shared sequence variants was judged likely to be a technical artifact of the sequencing pipeline. Only TCR beta chains were sequenced in this cohort, and the absence of alpha or paired-chain data limited detectable features. In a later genetic analysis, fewer N-insertions in productive TCRs were reported among donors in an Asian-associated ancestry cluster than the roughly 700-donor mean. Compared with equally common non-associated chains, HLA-associated TCR beta chains in a later analysis were more clonally expanded and had lower generation probabilities. Some IMGT-functional V segments, including TRBV6-2 and TRBV6-3, could not be distinguished by the 87-base-pair reads and were therefore excluded. HLA typing was unavailable for some donors at each locus, so association tests used only the typed subset. According to a later analysis, most CMV-associated TCR beta chains appeared to be HLA-restricted, and the HLA associations seemed to be driven largely by CMV exposure. In a later analysis, over 15,000 TCR beta sequences were associated with specific HLA alleles at a false discovery rate of 0.05. An association between a missense DCLRE1C variant and V-gene and J-gene trimming of TCR beta chains was found in a later genetic analysis and replicated in an independent cohort. The only immune exposure information available for the cohort was CMV serostatus. A later analysis found that TCR association rates varied across HLA loci, with DRB1 alleles showing the most associated TCRs and HLA-C alleles the fewest. When HLA alleles, especially DR and DQ, strongly co-occurred, TCR associations were difficult to assign to individual alleles.

In total, roughly 710 healthy bone marrow donors made up the cohort. All cohort members were sampled while nominally healthy, although unrecorded immune exposures were likely present. The donor tested CMV seronegative, placing the donor among the 300 to 450 seronegative members of the cohort. A peripheral blood sample was provided by each donor, and peripheral blood mononuclear cells were used for TCR beta sequencing. The Qiagen DNeasy Blood Extraction Kit was used to extract genomic DNA from the blood cell samples. Remarks on this clone: Its target antigen remains unknown. Mismatch with germline at one junction end may stem from a read error.

Its CDR3 holds 16 amino acids, cysteine through phenylalanine. Only CDR3 DNA remains: 48 bases, in frame from the first base. The germline V gene (reference sequence) provides CDR1 SEHNR and CDR2 FQNEAQ. Sequenced: PBMCs. The sequence came from a woman aged 40 to 50 in good health and CMV-seronegative. The chain links TRBV7-9 with TRBJ2-7; no confident D gene assignment can be made. The DNA sequence follows: TGTTCCAGCAGCACCACGATTAACCTGGCAACCTACGAGCAGTACTTC. Translated, this gives CSSSTTINLATYEQYF.